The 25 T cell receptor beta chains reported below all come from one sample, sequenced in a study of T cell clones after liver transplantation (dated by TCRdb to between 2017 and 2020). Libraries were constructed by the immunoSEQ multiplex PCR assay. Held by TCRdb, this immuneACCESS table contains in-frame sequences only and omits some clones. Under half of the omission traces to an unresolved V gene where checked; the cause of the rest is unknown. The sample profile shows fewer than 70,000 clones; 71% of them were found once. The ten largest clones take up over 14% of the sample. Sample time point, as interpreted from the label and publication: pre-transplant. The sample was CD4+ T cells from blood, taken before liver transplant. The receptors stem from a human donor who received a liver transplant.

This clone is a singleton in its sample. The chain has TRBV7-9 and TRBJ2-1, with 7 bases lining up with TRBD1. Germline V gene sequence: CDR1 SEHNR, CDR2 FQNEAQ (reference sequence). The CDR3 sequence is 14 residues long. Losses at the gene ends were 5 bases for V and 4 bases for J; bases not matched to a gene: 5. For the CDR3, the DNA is TGTGCCAGCAGCAGAGACAGGGATTACAATGAGCAGTTCTTC. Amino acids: CASSRDRDYNEQFF.

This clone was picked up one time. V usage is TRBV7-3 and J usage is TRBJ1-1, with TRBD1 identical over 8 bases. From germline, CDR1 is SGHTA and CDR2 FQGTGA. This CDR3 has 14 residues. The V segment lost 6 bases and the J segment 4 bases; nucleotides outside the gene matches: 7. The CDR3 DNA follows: TGTGCCAGCAGACCTCAGGGGGCCGGCACTGAAGCTTTCTTT. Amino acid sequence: CASRPQGAGTEAFF.

The CDR3, as DNA: TGTGCCAGCAGCTCCAGACAGGGAATGGTAAAACTGTTTTTT. Its protein is CASSSRQGMVKLFF. The genes are TRBV28 and TRBJ1-4; 7 bases match TRBD1. CDR3 length: 14 amino acids. From germline, CDR1 is MDHEN and CDR2 SYDVKM. Trimming at V came to 6 bases and at J to 10 bases, leaving 11 bases not matched to a gene.

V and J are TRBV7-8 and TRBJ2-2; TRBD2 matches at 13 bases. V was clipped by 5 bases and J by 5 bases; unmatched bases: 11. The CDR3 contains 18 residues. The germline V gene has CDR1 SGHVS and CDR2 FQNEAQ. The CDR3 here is CASSIGTSGATGTGELFF. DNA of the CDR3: TGTGCCAGCAGCATTGGGACTAGCGGGGCGACTGGGACCGGGGAGCTGTTTTTT. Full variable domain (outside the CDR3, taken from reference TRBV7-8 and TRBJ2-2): GAGVSQSPRYKVAKRGQDVALRCDPISGHVSLFWYQQALGQGPEFLTYFQNEAQLDKSGLPSDRFFAERPEGSVSTLKIQRTQQEDSAVYLCASSIGTSGATGTGELFFGEGSRLTVL.

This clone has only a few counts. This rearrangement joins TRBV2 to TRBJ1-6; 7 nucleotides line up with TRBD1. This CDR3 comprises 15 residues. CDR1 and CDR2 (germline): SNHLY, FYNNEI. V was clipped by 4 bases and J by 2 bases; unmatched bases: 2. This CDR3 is CASSADRPYNSPLHF. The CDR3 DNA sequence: TGTGCCAGCAGTGCGGACAGGCCCTATAATTCACCCCTCCACTTT. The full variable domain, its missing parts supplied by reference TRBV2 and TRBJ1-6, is EPEVTQTPSHQVTQMGQEVILRCVPISNHLYFYWYRQILGQKVEFLVSFYNNEISEKSEIFDDQFSVERPDGSNFTLKIRSTKLEDSAMYFCASSADRPYNSPLHFGNGTRLTVT.

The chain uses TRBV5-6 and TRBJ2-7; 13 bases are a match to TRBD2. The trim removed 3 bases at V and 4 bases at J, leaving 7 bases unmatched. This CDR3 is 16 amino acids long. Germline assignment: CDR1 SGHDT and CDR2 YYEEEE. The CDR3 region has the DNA TGTGCCAGCAGCTCGACGGGACTAGCGGGGTTATACGAGCAGTACTTC. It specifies CASSSTGLAGLYEQYF. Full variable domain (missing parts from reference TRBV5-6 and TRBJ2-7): DAGVTQSPTHLIKTRGQQVTLRCSPKSGHDTVSWYQQALGQGPQFIFQYYEEEERQRGNFPDRFSGHQFPNYSSELNVNALLLGDSALYLCASSSTGLAGLYEQYFGPGTRLTVT.

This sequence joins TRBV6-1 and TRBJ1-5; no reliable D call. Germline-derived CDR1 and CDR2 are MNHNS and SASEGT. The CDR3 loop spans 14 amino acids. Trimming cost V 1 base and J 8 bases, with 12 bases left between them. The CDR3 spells CASSEVLTEEPQHF. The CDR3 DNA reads TGTGCCAGCAGTGAAGTGTTGACTGAGGAGCCCCAGCATTTT.

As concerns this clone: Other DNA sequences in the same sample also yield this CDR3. DNA of the CDR3: TGTGCCAGCAGCTTGGTCAGGGACACCGGGGAGCTGTTTTTT. This encodes CASSLVRDTGELFF. The rearrangement joins TRBV5-4 to TRBJ2-2; TRBD1 is a possible D gene (5 bases). CDR3 size: 14 residues. Germline CDR1 SGHNT, CDR2 YYREEE (reference sequence). Trimming removed 0 bases at V and 3 bases at J, with 6 bases between.

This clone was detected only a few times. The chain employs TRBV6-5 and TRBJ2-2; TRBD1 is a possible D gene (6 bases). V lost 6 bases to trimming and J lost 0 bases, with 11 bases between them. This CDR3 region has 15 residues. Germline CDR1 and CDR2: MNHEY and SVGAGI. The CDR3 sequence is CASSPRQANTGELFF. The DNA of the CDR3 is TGTGCCAGCAGCCCTAGACAGGCGAACACCGGGGAGCTGTTTTTT.

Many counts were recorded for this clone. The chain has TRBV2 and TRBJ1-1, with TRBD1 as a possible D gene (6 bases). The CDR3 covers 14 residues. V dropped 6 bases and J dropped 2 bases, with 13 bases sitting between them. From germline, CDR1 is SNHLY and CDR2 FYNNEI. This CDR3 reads CASRVTGYNTEAFF. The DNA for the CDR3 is TGTGCCAGCAGGGTTACAGGGTACAACACTGAAGCTTTCTTT.

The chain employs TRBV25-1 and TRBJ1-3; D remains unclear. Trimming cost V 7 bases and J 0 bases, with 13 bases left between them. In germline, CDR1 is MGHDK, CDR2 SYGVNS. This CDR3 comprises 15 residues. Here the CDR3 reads CASTPSGHSGNTIYF. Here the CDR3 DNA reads TGTGCCAGCACCCCAAGTGGCCACTCTGGAAACACCATATATTTT. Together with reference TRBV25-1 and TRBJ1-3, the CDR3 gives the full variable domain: EADIYQTPRYLVIGTGKKITLECSQTMGHDKMYWYQQDPGMELHLIHYSYGVNSTEKGDLSSESTVSRIRTEHFPLTLESARPSHTSQYLCASTPSGHSGNTIYFGEGSWLTVV.

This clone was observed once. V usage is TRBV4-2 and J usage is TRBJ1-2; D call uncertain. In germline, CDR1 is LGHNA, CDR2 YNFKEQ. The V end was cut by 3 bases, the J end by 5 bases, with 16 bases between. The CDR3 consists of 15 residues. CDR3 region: CASSQIKMRAYGYTF. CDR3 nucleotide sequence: TGTGCCAGCAGCCAGATCAAAATGAGGGCTTATGGCTACACCTTC.

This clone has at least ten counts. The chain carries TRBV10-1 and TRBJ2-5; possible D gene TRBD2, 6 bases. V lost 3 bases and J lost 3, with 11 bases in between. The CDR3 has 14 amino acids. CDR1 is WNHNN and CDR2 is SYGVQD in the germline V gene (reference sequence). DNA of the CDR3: TGCGCCAGCAGTGACCCGAGACTAGAAGAGACCCAGTACTTC. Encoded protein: CASSDPRLEETQYF.

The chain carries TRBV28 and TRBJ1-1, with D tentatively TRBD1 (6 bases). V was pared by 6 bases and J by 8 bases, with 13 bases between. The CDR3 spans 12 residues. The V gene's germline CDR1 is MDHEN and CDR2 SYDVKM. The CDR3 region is CASRYRQGEAFF. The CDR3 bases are TGTGCCAGCAGGTATCGTCAGGGGGAAGCTTTCTTT.

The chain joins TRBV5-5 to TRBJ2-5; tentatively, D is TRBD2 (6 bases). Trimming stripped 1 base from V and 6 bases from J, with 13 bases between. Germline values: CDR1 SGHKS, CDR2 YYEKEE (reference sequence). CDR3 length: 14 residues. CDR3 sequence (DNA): TGTGCCAGCAGCTTGATGGCTAGCGCCCAGACCCAGTACTTC. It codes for CASSLMASAQTQYF.

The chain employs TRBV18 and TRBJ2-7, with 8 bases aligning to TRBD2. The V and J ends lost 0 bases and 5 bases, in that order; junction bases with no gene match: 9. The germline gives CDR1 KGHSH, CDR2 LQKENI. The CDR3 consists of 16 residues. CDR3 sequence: CASSPPTGGAGDEQYF. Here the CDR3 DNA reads TGTGCCAGCTCACCACCGACGGGAGGGGCAGGGGACGAGCAGTACTTC.

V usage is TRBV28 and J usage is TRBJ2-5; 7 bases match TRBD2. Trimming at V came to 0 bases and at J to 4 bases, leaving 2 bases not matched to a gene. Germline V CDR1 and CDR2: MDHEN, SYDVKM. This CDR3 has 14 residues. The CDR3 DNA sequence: TGTGCCAGCAGTTTATGGGGGAGGGGAGAGACCCAGTACTTC. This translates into CASSLWGRGETQYF. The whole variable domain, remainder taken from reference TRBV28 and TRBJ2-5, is DVKVTQSSRYLVKRTGEKVFLECVQDMDHENMFWYRQDPGLGLRLIYFSYDVKMKEKGDIPEGYSVSREKKERFSLILESASTNQTSMYLCASSLWGRGETQYFGPGTRLLVL.

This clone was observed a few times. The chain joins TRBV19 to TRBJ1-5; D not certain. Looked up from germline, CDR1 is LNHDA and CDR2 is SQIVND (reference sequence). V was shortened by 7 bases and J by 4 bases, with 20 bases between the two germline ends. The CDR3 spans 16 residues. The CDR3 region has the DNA TGTGCCAGTAAGAGTCAGGTAGGCGTCGGAAATCAGCCCCAGCATTTT. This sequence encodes CASKSQVGVGNQPQHF.

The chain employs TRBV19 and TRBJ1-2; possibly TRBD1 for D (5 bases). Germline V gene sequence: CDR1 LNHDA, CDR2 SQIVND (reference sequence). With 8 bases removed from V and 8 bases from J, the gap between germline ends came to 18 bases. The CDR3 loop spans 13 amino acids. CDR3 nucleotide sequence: TGTGCCAGTGAGGTGGGGCGAGAAGGCGGCTACACCTTC. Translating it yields CASEVGREGGYTF.

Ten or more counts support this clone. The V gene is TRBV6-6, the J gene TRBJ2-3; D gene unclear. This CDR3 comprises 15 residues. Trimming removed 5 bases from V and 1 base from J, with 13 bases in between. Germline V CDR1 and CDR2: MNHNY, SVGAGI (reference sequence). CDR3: CASSLPGSGTDTQYF. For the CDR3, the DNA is TGTGCCAGCAGTCTTCCCGGGTCGGGCACAGATACGCAGTATTTT.

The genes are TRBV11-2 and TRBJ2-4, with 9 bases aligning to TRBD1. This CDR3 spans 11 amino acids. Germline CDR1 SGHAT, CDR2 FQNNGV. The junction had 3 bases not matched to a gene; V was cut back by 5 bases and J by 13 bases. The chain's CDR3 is CASSPGQGQYF. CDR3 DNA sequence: TGTGCCAGCAGCCCCGGACAGGGGCAGTACTTC.

The CDR3 coding sequence is TGTGCCAGCAGTTTGCGGGGTGCAGATACGCAGTATTTT. It is translated as CASSLRGADTQYF. The chain uses TRBV28 and TRBJ2-3; D perhaps matches TRBD2 (6 bases). The germline V gene encodes CDR1 MDHEN and CDR2 SYDVKM. Deletions cut 3 bases from V and 4 bases from J, with 8 bases between. The CDR3 runs 13 residues.

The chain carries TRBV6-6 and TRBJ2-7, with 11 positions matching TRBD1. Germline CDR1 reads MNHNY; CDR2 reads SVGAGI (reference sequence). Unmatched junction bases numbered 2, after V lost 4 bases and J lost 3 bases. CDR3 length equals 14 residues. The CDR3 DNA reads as TGTGCCAGCAGTTCGGGACAGGGGGTCTACGAGCAGTACTTC. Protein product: CASSSGQGVYEQYF.

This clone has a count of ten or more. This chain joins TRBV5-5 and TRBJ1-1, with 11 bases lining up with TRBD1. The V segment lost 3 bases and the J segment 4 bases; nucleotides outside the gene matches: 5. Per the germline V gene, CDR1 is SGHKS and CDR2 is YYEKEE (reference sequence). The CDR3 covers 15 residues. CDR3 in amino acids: CASSWDRGRATEAFF. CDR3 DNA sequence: TGTGCCAGCAGCTGGGACAGGGGGAGGGCCACTGAAGCTTTCTTT.

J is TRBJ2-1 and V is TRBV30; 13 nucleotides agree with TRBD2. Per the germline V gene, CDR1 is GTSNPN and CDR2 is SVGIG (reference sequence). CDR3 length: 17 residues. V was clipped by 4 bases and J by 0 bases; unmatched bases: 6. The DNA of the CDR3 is TGTGCCTGGACCGGGACTAGCGGGGCCCGCTCCTACAATGAGCAGTTCTTC. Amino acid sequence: CAWTGTSGARSYNEQFF.